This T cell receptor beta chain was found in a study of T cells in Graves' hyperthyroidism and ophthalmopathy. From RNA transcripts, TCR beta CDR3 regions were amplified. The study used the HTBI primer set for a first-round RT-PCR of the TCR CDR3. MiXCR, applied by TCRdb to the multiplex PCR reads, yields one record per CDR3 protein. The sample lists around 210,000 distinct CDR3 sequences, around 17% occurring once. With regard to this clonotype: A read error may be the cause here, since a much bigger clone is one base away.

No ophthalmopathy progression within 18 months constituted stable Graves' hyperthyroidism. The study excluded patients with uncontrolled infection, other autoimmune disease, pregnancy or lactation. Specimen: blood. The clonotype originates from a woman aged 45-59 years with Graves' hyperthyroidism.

The CDR3 protein is CASSLVVTSDYNEQFF. The CDR3 coding sequence is TGCGCCAGCAGCTTGGTTGTGACTAGCGACTACAATGAGCAGTTCTTC. This sequence joins TRBV5-1 and TRBJ2-1; 8 nucleotides align to TRBD2. Germline lookup yields CDR1 SGHRS and CDR2 YFSETQ. J gave up 3 bases and V 0 bases, and 5 bases lay outside the gene matches. This CDR3 contains 16 residues.